Below are 29 T cell receptor beta chains sequenced from a single sample in a study of PD-1 blockade in classical Hodgkin lymphoma (dated by TCRdb to the early 2020s). Library prep was done by the immunoSEQ multiplex PCR assay. Imported from immuneACCESS, the table was reduced by TCRdb to in-frame sequences with V and J called. These copies leave out some clones; in studies compared against another copy, an unresolved V gene accounts for under half, and the cause of the remainder is not known. Recorded for this sample are tens of thousands of clones; about 83% of them occurred a single time. 15% to 20% of the sample is in the top ten clones. The time point tag for this specimen amounts to: cycle 4 day 1 (C4D1), after less than 7 weeks of nivolumab. Every trial patient had relapsed after autologous stem cell transplantation, and cohorts A, B and C differed in prior brentuximab vedotin exposure. The material was peripheral blood mononuclear cells (PBMCs), obtained before the fourth cycle of nivolumab. These receptor sequences come from a human donor with classical Hodgkin lymphoma.

The chain couples TRBV7-3 to TRBJ2-1, with D possibly being TRBD2 (6 bases). V was shortened by 5 bases and J by 1 base, with 9 bases between the two germline ends. The CDR3 is 14 amino acids. Germline loops: CDR1 SGHTA, CDR2 FQGTGA. The chain's CDR3 is CASSLSGSYNEQFF. The CDR3 DNA reads as TGTGCCAGCAGCCTTAGCGGATCCTACAATGAGCAGTTCTTC. Filled out from reference TRBV7-3 and TRBJ2-1, the complete variable domain reads GAGVSQTPSNKVTEKGKYVELRCDPISGHTALYWYRQSLGQGPEFLIYFQGTGAADDSGLPNDRFFAVRPEGSVSTLKIQRTERGDSAVYLCASSLSGSYNEQFFGPGTRLTVL.

This rearrangement joins TRBV7-9 to TRBJ2-1; 9 bases map to TRBD2. J gave up 3 bases and V 0 bases, and 6 bases lay outside the gene matches. The CDR3 is made up of 17 amino acids. Germline CDR1 reads SEHNR; CDR2 reads FQNEAQ (reference sequence). CDR3 residues: CASSLAKAGGYYNEQFF. In DNA, the CDR3 is TGTGCCAGCAGCTTAGCGAAGGCGGGAGGGTACTACAATGAGCAGTTCTTC. Drawing the rest from reference TRBV7-9 and TRBJ2-1, the complete variable domain is DTGVSQNPRHKITKRGQNVTFRCDPISEHNRLYWYRQTLGQGPEFLTYFQNEAQLEKSRLLSDRFSAERPKGSFSTLEIQRTEQGDSAMYLCASSLAKAGGYYNEQFFGPGTRLTVL.

This chain links TRBV9 with TRBJ2-3; D not resolved. Germline V CDR1 and CDR2: SGDLS, YYNGEE. Between the trimmed V and J ends, which lost 0 bases and 4 bases, there was a span of 6 bases. The CDR3 sequence is 13 residues long. DNA for the CDR3: TGTGCCAGCAGCGTAGCTTCCTCAGATACGCAGTATTTT. Amino acids: CASSVASSDTQYF.

This chain joins TRBV10-2 and TRBJ2-7; D is undetermined. CDR1 is WSHSY, CDR2 SAAADI, per germline. The CDR3 has 11 residues. The V and J ends lost 8 bases and 5 bases respectively, with 10 bases between them. This chain's CDR3 is CASGEVHEQYF. The DNA for the CDR3 is TGCGCCAGCGGCGAGGTCCACGAGCAGTACTTC.

This chain links TRBV6-1 with TRBJ2-4; D unresolved. The CDR3 loop spans 13 amino acids. Germline CDR1 MNHNS, CDR2 SASEGT. V lost 1 base and J 8 bases, leaving 9 bases between the germline ends. CDR3 sequence (DNA): TGTGCCAGCAGTGAAGGGCGGCCGGACATTCAGTACTTC. This translates into CASSEGRPDIQYF.

The gene calls are TRBV5-1 and TRBJ2-2; D remains ambiguous. V was cut by 0 bases and J by 0 bases, with 6 bases left in between. Germline V CDR1 and CDR2: SGHRS, YFSETQ. CDR3 size: 15 residues. CDR3 protein: CASSLGAPNTGELFF. DNA of the CDR3: TGCGCCAGCAGCTTGGGTGCGCCGAACACCGGGGAGCTGTTTTTT.

This clone was detected only a few times. The V and J genes are TRBV5-1 and TRBJ1-1, with 8 bases aligning to TRBD1. CDR3 length equals 14 residues. J lost 4 bases, V lost 0 bases, and 2 bases had no gene match. The germline V gene has CDR1 SGHRS and CDR2 YFSETQ. Here the CDR3 reads CASSLGTGFTEAFF. The CDR3 nucleotides read TGCGCCAGCAGCTTGGGGACAGGGTTCACTGAAGCTTTCTTT.

The chain combines TRBV15 with TRBJ2-7, with 11 bases identical to TRBD2. The germline CDR1 and CDR2 sequences are LNHNV and YYDKDF (reference sequence). With 3 bases clipped from V and 4 bases from J, the junction kept 2 bases outside the gene matches. CDR3 length: 14 amino acids. CDR3 coding DNA: TGTGCCACCAGCAGGGGGACTAGCGGTTACGAGCAGTACTTC. Residues: CATSRGTSGYEQYF.

This chain links TRBV2 with TRBJ2-1; 14 bases match TRBD2. Germline trimming cut 10 bases from V and 3 bases from J; bases unmatched to any gene: 8. The germline V gene has CDR1 SNHLY and CDR2 FYNNEI. The CDR3 contains 16 residues. The CDR3 reads CAIPGLAGDVYNEQFF. CDR3 DNA: TGTGCCATTCCGGGACTAGCGGGAGACGTCTACAATGAGCAGTTCTTC.

The chain is built from TRBV7-8 and TRBJ2-2, with D uncertain. Germline lookup yields CDR1 SGHVS and CDR2 FQNEAQ. V lost 5 bases, J lost 1 base, and 8 bases lay in between. The CDR3 is made up of 14 amino acids. The CDR3 is CASSPSWNTGELFF. CDR3 in DNA: TGTGCCAGCAGCCCCAGCTGGAACACCGGGGAGCTGTTTTTT.

The V call is TRBV15, the J call TRBJ1-2, with D possibly being TRBD1 (5 bases). Germline CDR1 LNHNV, CDR2 YYDKDF (reference sequence). This CDR3 is built from 13 residues. V was pared by 0 bases and J by 8 bases, with 10 bases between. As DNA, the CDR3 is TGTGCCACCAGCAGAGACCAGGGAGGCGGCTACACCTTC. Translated, it gives CATSRDQGGGYTF.

The chain has TRBV27 and TRBJ2-1; D ambiguous. The germline CDR1 and CDR2 sequences are MNHEY and SMNVEV (reference sequence). The CDR3 spans 17 residues. V shed 1 base and J shed 4 bases, with 17 bases lying between them. The CDR3 sequence is CASSLYPLKGIYNEQFF. DNA for the CDR3: TGTGCCAGCAGTTTATACCCGTTGAAAGGGATTTACAATGAGCAGTTCTTC.

Only one count was recorded for this clone. The V call is TRBV19, the J call TRBJ2-5; 9 bases map to TRBD1. Trimming took 8 bases from V and 1 from J; bases not matched to a gene: 2. Per the germline V gene, CDR1 is LNHDA and CDR2 is SQIVND (reference sequence). The CDR3 has 13 residues. The CDR3 region has the DNA TGTGCCAGTGGACAGGGGCCCCAAGAGACCCAGTACTTC. Its protein product is CASGQGPQETQYF.

V usage is TRBV4-3 and J usage is TRBJ2-5; D call uncertain. The CDR3 runs to 13 residues. The germline V gene encodes CDR1 LGHNA and CDR2 YSLEER. Trimming removed 2 bases from V and 4 bases from J, with 8 bases in between. The CDR3 region has the DNA TGCGCCAGCAGCCAACTAGGTTCAGAGACCCAGTACTTC. It encodes CASSQLGSETQYF.

The chain couples TRBV21-1 to TRBJ1-2; the listed D gene, TRBD1, was not tested against the DNA. TRBV21-1 has pseudogene status. The CDR3 runs 16 residues. The CDR3 loop is CASSNRTGTSNYGYTF. DNA for the CDR3: TGTGCCAGCAGCAATCGGACAGGCACCTCTAACTATGGCTACACCTTC.

This rearrangement joins TRBV15 to TRBJ2-1; unclear D gene. Trimming stripped 1 base from V and 3 bases from J, with 4 bases between. CDR1 and CDR2 from the germline V gene are LNHNV and YYDKDF (reference sequence). The CDR3 is 13 amino acids. CDR3 in amino acids: CATSRGGYNEQFF. The CDR3 nucleotides read TGTGCCACCAGCAGAGGCGGCTACAATGAGCAGTTCTTC.

This chain uses TRBV5-4 with TRBJ2-2; D perhaps matches TRBD1 (5 bases). Deletions cut 0 bases from V and 1 base from J, with 7 bases between. This CDR3 comprises 15 residues. The germline gives CDR1 SGHNT, CDR2 YYREEE (reference sequence). The CDR3 loop is CASSLGGQNTGELFF. CDR3 bases: TGTGCCAGCAGCTTGGGGGGCCAGAACACCGGGGAGCTGTTTTTT.

V is TRBV14 and J is TRBJ2-1; TRBD1 matches 8 bases. Trimming cost V 1 base and J 2 bases; bases outside gene matches: 13. The length of the CDR3 is 19 residues. Germline-derived CDR1 and CDR2 are SGHDN and FVKESK. CDR3 protein: CASSQAQGRGRNAYNEQFF. The DNA of the CDR3 is TGTGCCAGCAGCCAAGCTCAGGGCAGGGGGCGGAACGCCTACAATGAGCAGTTCTTC.

Only one count was recorded for this clone. The chain carries TRBV14 and TRBJ2-5; D gene uncertain. The CDR3 has 14 residues. Germline loops: CDR1 SGHDN, CDR2 FVKESK. Trimming took 0 bases from V and 5 from J, leaving 10 bases between them. Here the CDR3 reads CASSQDPLPETQYF. CDR3 sequence (DNA): TGTGCCAGCAGCCAAGATCCACTTCCCGAGACCCAGTACTTC.

The chain joins TRBV7-3 to TRBJ2-7; no clear D gene. The V and J ends lost 2 bases and 3 bases respectively, with 8 bases between them. The CDR3 sequence is 13 residues long. Germline CDR1 SGHTA, CDR2 FQGTGA. Here the CDR3 reads CASSLGLGYEQYF. The CDR3 nucleotides read TGTGCCAGCAGCTTAGGTCTAGGCTACGAGCAGTACTTC.

The genes are TRBV5-1 and TRBJ2-3; TRBD1 is a possible D gene (6 bases). Trimming removed 4 bases at V and 5 bases at J, with 23 bases between. This CDR3 has 17 residues. Per the germline V gene, CDR1 is SGHRS and CDR2 is YFSETQ. The CDR3 protein is CASSPMKDSLGGDTQYF. In DNA, the CDR3 is TGCGCCAGCAGCCCGATGAAGGACAGCCTAGGGGGAGATACGCAGTATTTT.

The chain uses TRBV7-9 and TRBJ1-3; weak D call: TRBD1 (5 bases). The germline V gene has CDR1 SEHNR and CDR2 FQNEAQ (reference sequence). V gave up 6 bases and J gave up 0 bases, with 15 bases separating them. The CDR3 runs 16 residues. The CDR3 here is CASRGTGLNSGNTIYF. The CDR3 DNA reads as TGTGCCAGCAGGGGAACGGGACTGAACTCTGGAAACACCATATATTTT.

The chain employs TRBV28 and TRBJ1-1, with D perhaps matching TRBD1 (5 bases). V shed 7 bases and J shed 6 bases, with 9 bases lying between them. Per germline, CDR1 MDHEN and CDR2 SYDVKM. The CDR3 is 11 residues long. The CDR3 protein is CASIRGSEAFF. The CDR3 bases are TGTGCCAGCATACGGGGGTCTGAAGCTTTCTTT.

The chain links TRBV5-4 to TRBJ1-1; 11 bases are shared with TRBD1. Losses at the gene ends were 4 bases for V and 2 bases for J; bases not matched to a gene: 4. The CDR3 has 15 residues. The germline V gene encodes CDR1 SGHNT and CDR2 YYREEE (reference sequence). In DNA form, the CDR3 reads TGTGCCAGCAGCCCGGGACAGGGGGGCAACACTGAAGCTTTCTTT. Translation: CASSPGQGGNTEAFF.

This clone was seen once. The J gene is TRBJ2-7, the V gene TRBV5-1; TRBD1 matches at 8 bases. Looked up from germline, CDR1 is SGHRS and CDR2 is YFSETQ. The V and J ends lost 0 bases and 5 bases, in that order; junction bases with no gene match: 4. The CDR3 totals 14 residues. For the CDR3, the DNA is TGCGCCAGCAGCTTGGCCAGGGGGCACAACGAGCAGTACTTC. Protein sequence: CASSLARGHNEQYF.

The chain uses TRBV11-2 and TRBJ2-3; tentative D call: TRBD1 (5 bases). Deletions cut 4 bases from V and 7 bases from J, with 15 bases between. Germline values: CDR1 SGHAT, CDR2 FQNNGV. CDR3 length: 14 residues. The CDR3 DNA is TGTGCCAGCAGCTCGATTAGGGGAAGCAATACGCAGTATTTT. It translates to CASSSIRGSNTQYF.

This clone came up a few times. The chain couples TRBV10-1 to TRBJ2-3, with TRBD2 matching over 10 bases. The germline V gene has CDR1 WNHNN and CDR2 SYGVQD (reference sequence). V shed 3 bases and J 3 bases; nucleotides not matched to a gene: 3. The CDR3 has 15 amino acids. CDR3 protein: CASSDKREGTDTQYF. The CDR3 region has the DNA TGCGCCAGCAGTGACAAGCGGGAGGGAACAGATACGCAGTATTTT.

The CDR3 DNA reads as TGTGCCAGCTCACGCGACAGGTCAGAGACCCAGTACTTC. It translates to CASSRDRSETQYF. The J gene is TRBJ2-5, the V gene TRBV18; possible D gene TRBD1, 6 bases. This CDR3 is built from 13 residues. V dropped 4 bases and J dropped 4 bases, with 10 bases sitting between them. The V gene's germline CDR1 is KGHSH and CDR2 LQKENI.

The chain couples TRBV30 to TRBJ1-4; D not certain. The CDR3 length is 11 residues. CDR1 and CDR2 from the germline V gene are GTSNPN and SVGIG (reference sequence). The CDR3 DNA reads TGTGTTGTCCACCATAATGAAAAACTGTTTTTT. It is translated as CVVHHNEKLFF. Complete variable domain (other parts from reference TRBV30 and TRBJ1-4): SQTIHQWPATLVQPVGSPLSLECTVEGTSNPNLYWYRQAAGRGLQLLFYSVGIGQISSEVPQNLSASRPQDRQFILSSKKLLLSDSGFYLCVVHHNEKLFFGSGTQLSVL.